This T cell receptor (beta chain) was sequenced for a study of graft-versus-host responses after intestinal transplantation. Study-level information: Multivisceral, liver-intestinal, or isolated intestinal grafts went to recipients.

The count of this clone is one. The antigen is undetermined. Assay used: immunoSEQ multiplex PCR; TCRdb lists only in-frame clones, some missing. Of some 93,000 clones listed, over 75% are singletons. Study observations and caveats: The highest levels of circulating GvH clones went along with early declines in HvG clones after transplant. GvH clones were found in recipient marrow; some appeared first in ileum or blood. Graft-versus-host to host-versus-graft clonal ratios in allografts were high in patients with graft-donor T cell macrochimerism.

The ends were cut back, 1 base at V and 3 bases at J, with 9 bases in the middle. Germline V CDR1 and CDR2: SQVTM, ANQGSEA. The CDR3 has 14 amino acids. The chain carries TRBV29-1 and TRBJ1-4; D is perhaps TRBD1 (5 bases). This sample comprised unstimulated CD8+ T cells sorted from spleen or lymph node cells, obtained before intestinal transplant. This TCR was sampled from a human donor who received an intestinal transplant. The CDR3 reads CSVEGGSPNEKLFF. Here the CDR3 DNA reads TGCAGCGTTGAAGGGGGCTCACCTAATGAAAAACTGTTTTTT.